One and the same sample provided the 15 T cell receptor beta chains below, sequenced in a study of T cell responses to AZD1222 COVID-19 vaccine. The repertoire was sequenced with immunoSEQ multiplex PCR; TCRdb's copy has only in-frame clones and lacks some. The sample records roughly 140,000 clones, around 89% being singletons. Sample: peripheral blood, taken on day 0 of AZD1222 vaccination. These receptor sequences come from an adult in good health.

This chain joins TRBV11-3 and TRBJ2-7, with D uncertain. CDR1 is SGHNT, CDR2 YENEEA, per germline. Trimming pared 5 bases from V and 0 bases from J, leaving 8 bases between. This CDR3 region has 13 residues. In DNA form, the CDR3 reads TGTGCCAGCAGCCTCCGGCACTCCTACGAGCAGTACTTC. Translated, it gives CASSLRHSYEQYF. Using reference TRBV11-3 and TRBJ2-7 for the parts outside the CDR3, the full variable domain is EAGVVQSPRYKIIEKKQPVAFWCNPISGHNTLYWYLQNLGQGPELLIRYENEEAVDDSQLPKDRFSAERLKGVDSTLKIQPAELGDSAVYLCASSLRHSYEQYFGPGTRLTVT.

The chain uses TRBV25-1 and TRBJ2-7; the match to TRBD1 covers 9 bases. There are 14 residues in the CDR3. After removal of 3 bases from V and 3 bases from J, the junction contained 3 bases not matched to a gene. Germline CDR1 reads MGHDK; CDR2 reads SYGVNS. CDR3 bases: TGTGCCAGCAGTGAGGGGACAGGGCTCTACGAGCAGTACTTC. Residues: CASSEGTGLYEQYF.

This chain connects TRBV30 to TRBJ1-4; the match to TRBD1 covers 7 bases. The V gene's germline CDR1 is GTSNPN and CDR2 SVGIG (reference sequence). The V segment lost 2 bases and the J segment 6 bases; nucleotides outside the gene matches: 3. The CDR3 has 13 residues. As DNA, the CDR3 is TGTGCCTGGAGTTACAGGGGTCATGAAAAACTGTTTTTT. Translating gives CAWSYRGHEKLFF.

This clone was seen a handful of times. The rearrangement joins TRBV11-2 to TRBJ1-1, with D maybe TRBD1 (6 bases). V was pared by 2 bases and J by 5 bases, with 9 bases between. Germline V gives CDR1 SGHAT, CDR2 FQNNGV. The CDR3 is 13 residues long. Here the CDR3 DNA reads TGTGCCAGCAGCTTACGGCAGGGGACTGAAGCTTTCTTT. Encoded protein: CASSLRQGTEAFF.

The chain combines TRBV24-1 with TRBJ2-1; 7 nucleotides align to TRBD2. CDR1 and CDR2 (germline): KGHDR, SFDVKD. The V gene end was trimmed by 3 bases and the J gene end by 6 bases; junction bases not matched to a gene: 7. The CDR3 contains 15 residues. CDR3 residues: CATSDPGTNFNEQFF. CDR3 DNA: TGTGCCACCAGTGATCCGGGGACTAACTTCAATGAGCAGTTCTTC.

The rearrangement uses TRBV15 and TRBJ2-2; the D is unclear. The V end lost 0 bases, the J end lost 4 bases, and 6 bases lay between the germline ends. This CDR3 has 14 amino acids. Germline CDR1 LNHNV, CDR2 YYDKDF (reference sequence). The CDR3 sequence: CATSRDIPTGELFF. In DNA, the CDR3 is TGTGCCACCAGCAGAGATATCCCCACCGGGGAGCTGTTTTTT.

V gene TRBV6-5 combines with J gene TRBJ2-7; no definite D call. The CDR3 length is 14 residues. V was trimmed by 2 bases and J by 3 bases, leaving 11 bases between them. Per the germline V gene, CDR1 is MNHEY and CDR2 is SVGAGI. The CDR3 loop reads CASSYLLNGYEQYF. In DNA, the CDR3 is TGTGCCAGCAGTTACCTTCTCAACGGCTACGAGCAGTACTTC.

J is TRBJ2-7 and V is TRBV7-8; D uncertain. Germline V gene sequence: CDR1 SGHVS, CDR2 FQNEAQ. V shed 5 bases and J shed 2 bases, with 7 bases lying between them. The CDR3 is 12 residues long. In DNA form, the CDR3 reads TGTGCCAGCAGCCTCAACCCCTACGAGCAGTACTTC. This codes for CASSLNPYEQYF.

The CDR3: CASSLVRDRGEKLFF. DNA for the CDR3: TGTGCCAGCAGCTTAGTTCGGGACAGGGGTGAAAAACTGTTTTTT. This chain connects TRBV7-9 to TRBJ1-4, with TRBD1 matching over 10 bases. The V gene end was trimmed by 1 base and the J gene end by 7 bases; junction bases not matched to a gene: 3. Germline V gene lookup returns CDR1 SEHNR and CDR2 FQNEAQ (reference sequence). This CDR3 spans 15 amino acids.

The CDR3 nucleotides read TGTGCCAGCAGCCAAGTTGAGGGACTAGCGGGAGGACCCTACGAGCAGTACTTC. This codes for CASSQVEGLAGGPYEQYF. The J gene is TRBJ2-7, the V gene TRBV4-2; the match to TRBD2 covers 15 bases. Trimming cost V 1 base and J 2 bases; bases outside gene matches: 6. The CDR3 extends over 18 amino acids. Germline V gene lookup returns CDR1 LGHNA and CDR2 YNFKEQ.

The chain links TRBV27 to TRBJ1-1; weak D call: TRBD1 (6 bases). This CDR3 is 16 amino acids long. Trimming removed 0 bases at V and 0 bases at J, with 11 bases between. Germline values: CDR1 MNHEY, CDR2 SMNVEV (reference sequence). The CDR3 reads CASSLSQGRVNTEAFF. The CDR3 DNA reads TGTGCCAGCAGTTTATCTCAGGGGCGGGTGAACACTGAAGCTTTCTTT.

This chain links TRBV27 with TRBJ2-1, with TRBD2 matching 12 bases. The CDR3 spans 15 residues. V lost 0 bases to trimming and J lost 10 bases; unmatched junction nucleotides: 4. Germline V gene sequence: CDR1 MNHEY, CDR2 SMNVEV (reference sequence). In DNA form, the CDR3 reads TGTGCCAGCAGTTTATCGAGACTAGCGGGGGCCGAGCAGTTCTTC. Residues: CASSLSRLAGAEQFF.

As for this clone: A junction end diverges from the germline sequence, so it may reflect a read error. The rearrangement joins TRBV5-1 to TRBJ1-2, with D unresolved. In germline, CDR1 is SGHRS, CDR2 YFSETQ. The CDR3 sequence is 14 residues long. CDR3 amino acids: CASSLGDTISGYTF. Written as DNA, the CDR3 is TGCGCCAGCAGTTTGGGAGATACGATCTCTGGCTACACCTTC.

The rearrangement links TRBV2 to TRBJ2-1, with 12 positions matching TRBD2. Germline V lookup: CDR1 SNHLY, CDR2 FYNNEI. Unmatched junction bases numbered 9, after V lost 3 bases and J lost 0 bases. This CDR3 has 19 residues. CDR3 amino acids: CASSERLAGGWSSYNEQFF. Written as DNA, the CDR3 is TGTGCCAGCAGTGAGCGGCTAGCGGGAGGGTGGAGCTCCTACAATGAGCAGTTCTTC.

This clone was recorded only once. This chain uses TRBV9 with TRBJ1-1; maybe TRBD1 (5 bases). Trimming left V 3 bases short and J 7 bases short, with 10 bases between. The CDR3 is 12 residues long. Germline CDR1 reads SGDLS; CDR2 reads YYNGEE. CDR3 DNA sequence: TGTGCCAGCAGCGCTGGGGGGGTTGAAGCTTTCTTT. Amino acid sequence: CASSAGGVEAFF.